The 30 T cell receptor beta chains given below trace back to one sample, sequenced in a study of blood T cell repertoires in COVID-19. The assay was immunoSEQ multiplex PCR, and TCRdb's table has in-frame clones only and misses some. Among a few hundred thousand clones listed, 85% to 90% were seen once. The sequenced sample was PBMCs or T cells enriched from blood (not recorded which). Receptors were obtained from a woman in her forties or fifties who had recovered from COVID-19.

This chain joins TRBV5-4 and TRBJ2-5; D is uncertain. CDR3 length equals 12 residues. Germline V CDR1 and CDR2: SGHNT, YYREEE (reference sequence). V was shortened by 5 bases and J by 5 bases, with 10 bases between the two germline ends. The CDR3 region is CASSTPGETQYF. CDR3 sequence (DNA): TGTGCCAGCAGTACCCCCGGGGAGACCCAGTACTTC.

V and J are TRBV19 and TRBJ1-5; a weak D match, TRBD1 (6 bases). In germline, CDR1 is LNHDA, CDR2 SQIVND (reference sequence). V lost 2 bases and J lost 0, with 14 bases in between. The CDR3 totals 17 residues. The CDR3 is CASSISGGRYSNQPQHF. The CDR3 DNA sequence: TGTGCCAGTAGTATAAGTGGGGGCCGTTATAGCAATCAGCCCCAGCATTTT.

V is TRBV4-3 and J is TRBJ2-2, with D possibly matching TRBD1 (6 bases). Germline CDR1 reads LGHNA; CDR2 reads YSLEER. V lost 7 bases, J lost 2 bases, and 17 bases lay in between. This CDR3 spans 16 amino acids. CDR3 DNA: TGCGCCAGCAATACTATAACAGGGCTCAACACCGGGGAGCTGTTTTTT. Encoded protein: CASNTITGLNTGELFF.

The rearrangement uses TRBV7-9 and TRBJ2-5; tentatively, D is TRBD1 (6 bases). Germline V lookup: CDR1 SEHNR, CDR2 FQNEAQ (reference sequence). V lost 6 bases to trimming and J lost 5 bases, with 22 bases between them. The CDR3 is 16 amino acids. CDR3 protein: CASSLPSTGIYETQYF. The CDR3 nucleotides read TGTGCCAGCAGTTTACCGTCAACAGGGATTTACGAGACCCAGTACTTC.

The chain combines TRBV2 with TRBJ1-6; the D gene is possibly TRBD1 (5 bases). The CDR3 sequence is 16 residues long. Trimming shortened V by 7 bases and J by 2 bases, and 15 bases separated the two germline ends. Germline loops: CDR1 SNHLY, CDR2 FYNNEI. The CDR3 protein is CASTPQGLAYNSPLHF. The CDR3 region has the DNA TGTGCCAGCACACCCCAGGGACTGGCCTATAATTCACCCCTCCACTTT.

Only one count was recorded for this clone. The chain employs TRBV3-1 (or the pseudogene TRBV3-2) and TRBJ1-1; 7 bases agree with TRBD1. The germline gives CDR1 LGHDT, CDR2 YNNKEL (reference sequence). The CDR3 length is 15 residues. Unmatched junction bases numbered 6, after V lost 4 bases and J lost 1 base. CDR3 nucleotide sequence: TGTGCCAGCAGCCGACGGACAGGCGGGAACACTGAAGCTTTCTTT. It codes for CASSRRTGGNTEAFF.

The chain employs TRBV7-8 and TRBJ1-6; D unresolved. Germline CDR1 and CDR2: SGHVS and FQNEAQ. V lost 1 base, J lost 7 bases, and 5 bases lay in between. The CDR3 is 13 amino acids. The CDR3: CASSLDWNSPLHF. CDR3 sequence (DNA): TGTGCCAGCAGCTTAGACTGGAATTCACCCCTCCACTTT.

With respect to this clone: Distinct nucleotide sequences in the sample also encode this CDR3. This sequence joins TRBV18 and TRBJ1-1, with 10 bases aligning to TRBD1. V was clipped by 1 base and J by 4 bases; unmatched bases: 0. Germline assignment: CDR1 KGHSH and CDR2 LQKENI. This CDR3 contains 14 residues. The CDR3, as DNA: TGTGCCAGCTCACCACGGACAGGGGGCACTGAAGCTTTCTTT. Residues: CASSPRTGGTEAFF.

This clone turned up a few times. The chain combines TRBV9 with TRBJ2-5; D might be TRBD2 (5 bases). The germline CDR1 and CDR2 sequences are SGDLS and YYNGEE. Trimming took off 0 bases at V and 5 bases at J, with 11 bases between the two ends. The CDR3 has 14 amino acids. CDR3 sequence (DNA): TGTGCCAGCAGCGTAGGAGGGCGTCCCGAGACCCAGTACTTC. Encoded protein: CASSVGGRPETQYF. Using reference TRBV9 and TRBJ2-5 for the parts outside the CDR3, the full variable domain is DSGVTQTPKHLITATGQRVTLRCSPRSGDLSVYWYQQSLDQGLQFLIQYYNGEERAKGNILERFSAQQFPDLHSELNLSSLELGDSALYFCASSVGGRPETQYFGPGTRLLVL.

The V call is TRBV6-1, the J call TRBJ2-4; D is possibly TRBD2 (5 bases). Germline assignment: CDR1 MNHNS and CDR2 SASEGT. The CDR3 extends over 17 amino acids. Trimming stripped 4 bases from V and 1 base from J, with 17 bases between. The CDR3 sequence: CASSVYAGDSAKNIQYF. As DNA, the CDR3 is TGTGCCAGCAGTGTTTACGCCGGGGATTCGGCCAAAAACATTCAGTACTTC.

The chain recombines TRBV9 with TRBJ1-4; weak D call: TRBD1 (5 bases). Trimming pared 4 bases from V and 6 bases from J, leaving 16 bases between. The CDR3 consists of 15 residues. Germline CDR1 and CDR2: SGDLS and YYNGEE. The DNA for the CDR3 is TGTGCCAGCAGCAACGGGCAGGGTGATTATGAAAAACTGTTTTTT. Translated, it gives CASSNGQGDYEKLFF. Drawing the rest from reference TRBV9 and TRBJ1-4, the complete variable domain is DSGVTQTPKHLITATGQRVTLRCSPRSGDLSVYWYQQSLDQGLQFLIQYYNGEERAKGNILERFSAQQFPDLHSELNLSSLELGDSALYFCASSNGQGDYEKLFFGSGTQLSVL.

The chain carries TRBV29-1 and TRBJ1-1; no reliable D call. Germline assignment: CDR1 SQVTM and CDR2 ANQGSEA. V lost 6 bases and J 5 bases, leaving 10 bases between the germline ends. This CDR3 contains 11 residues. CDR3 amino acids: CSVRRGTEAFF. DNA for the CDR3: TGCAGCGTCAGACGAGGGACTGAAGCTTTCTTT.

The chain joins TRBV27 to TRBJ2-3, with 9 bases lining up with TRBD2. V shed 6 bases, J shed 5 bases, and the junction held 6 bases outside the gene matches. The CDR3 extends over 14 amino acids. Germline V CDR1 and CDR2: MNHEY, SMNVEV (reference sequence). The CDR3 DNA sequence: TGTGCCAGCAGCCTACTAGCGGGCGAAGATACGCAGTATTTT. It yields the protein CASSLLAGEDTQYF.

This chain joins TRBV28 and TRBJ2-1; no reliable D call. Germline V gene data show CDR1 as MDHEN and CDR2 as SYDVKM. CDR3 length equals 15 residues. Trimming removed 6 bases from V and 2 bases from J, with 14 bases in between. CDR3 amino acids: CASRIAAPPYNEQFF. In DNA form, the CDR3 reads TGTGCCAGCAGGATCGCGGCTCCTCCCTACAATGAGCAGTTCTTC.

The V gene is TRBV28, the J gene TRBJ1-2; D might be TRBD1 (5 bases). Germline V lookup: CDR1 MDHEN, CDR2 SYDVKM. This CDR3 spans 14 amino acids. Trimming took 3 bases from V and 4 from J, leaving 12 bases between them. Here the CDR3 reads CASSFVGGIYGYTF. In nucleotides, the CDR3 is TGTGCCAGCAGTTTTGTCGGGGGTATCTATGGCTACACCTTC.

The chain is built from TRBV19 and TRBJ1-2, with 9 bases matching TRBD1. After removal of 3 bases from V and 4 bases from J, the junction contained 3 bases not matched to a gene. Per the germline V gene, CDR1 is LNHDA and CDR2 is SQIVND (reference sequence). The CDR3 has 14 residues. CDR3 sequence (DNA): TGTGCCAGTAGTATTCTGACAGGGGGCTATGGCTACACCTTC. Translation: CASSILTGGYGYTF.

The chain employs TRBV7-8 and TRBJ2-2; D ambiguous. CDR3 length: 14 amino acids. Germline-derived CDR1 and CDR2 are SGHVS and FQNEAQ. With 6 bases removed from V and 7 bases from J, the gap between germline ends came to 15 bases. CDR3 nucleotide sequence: TGTGCCAGCAGATTTCTCCGACTTGGCGGGGAGCTGTTTTTT. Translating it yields CASRFLRLGGELFF.

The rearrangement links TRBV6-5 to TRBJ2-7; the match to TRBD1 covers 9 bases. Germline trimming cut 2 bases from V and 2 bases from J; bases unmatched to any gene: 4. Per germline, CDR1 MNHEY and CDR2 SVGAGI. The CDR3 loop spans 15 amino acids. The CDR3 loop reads CASSYPGQGAYEQYF. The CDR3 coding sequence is TGTGCCAGCAGTTACCCGGGACAGGGAGCCTACGAGCAGTACTTC.

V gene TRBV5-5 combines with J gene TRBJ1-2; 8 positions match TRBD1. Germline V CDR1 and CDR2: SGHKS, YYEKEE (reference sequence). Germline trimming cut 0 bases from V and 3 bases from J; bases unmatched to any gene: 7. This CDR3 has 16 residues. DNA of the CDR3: TGTGCCAGCAGCTTGGACCCGGGACAGGCAGACTATGGCTACACCTTC. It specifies CASSLDPGQADYGYTF.

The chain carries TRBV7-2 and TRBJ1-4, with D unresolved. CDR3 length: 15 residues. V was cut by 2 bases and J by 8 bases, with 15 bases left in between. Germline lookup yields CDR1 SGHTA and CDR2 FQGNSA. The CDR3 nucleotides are TGTGCCAGCAGCTTACTTCCTTACCCGGAGGAAAAACTGTTTTTT. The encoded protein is CASSLLPYPEEKLFF.

The CDR3 DNA reads TGTGCCACCAGCAGAGATCTGGGCGGGGGGGACAATGAGCAGTTCTTC. Translation gives CATSRDLGGGDNEQFF. The chain couples TRBV15 to TRBJ2-1; TRBD2 aligns across 9 bases. Germline assignment: CDR1 LNHNV and CDR2 YYDKDF (reference sequence). This CDR3 contains 16 residues. J lost 5 bases, V lost 0 bases, and 5 bases had no gene match.

The DNA for the CDR3 is TGTGCCAGCAGCTATGACAGGAAGAACACTGAAGCTTTCTTT. Its translation is CASSYDRKNTEAFF. The chain links TRBV28 to TRBJ1-1, with a possible D match to TRBD1 (6 bases). Germline loops: CDR1 MDHEN, CDR2 SYDVKM. This CDR3 region has 14 residues. Between the trimmed V and J ends, which lost 6 bases and 1 base, there was a span of 12 bases.

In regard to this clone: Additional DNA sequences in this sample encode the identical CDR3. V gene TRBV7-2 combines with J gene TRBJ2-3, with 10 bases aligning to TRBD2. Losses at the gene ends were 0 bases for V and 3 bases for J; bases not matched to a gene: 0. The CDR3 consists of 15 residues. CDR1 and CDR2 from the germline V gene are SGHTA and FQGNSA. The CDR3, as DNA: TGTGCCAGCAGCTTAGCTAGCGGGGGGACAGATACGCAGTATTTT. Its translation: CASSLASGGTDTQYF.

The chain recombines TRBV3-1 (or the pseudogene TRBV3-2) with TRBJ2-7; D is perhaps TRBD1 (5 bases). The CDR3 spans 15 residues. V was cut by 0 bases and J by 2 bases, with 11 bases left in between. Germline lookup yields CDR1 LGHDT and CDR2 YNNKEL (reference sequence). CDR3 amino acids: CASSQDQGFPYEQYF. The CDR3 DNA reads TGTGCCAGCAGCCAAGATCAGGGTTTCCCCTACGAGCAGTACTTC.

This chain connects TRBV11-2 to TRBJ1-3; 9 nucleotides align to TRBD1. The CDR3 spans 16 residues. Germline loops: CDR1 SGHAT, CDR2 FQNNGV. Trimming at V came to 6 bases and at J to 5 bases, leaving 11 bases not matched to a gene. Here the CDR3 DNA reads TGTGCCAGCAGAACAGTACAGGGGGCGGCCAGAAACACCATATATTTT. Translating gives CASRTVQGAARNTIYF.

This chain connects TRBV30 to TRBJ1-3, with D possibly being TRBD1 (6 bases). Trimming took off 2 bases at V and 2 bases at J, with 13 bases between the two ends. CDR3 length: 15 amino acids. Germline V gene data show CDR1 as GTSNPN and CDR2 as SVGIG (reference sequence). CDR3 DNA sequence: TGTGCCTGGAGTAGGGGGACGGGGACTGGAAACACCATATATTTT. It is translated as CAWSRGTGTGNTIYF.

The CDR3 reads CASSPRGGEQFF. DNA for the CDR3: TGTGCCAGCAGTCCCCGGGGAGGTGAGCAGTTCTTC. V is TRBV6-5 and J is TRBJ2-1; weak D call: TRBD2 (6 bases). Trimming stripped 5 bases from V and 9 bases from J, with 11 bases between. Germline V CDR1 and CDR2: MNHEY, SVGAGI. This CDR3 has 12 amino acids.

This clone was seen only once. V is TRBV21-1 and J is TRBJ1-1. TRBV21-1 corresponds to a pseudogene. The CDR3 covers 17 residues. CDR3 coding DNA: TGTGCCAGCAGCAAAGAGGCAGTCCCGGGAATGAACACTGAAGCTTTCTTT. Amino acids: CASSKEAVPGMNTEAFF.

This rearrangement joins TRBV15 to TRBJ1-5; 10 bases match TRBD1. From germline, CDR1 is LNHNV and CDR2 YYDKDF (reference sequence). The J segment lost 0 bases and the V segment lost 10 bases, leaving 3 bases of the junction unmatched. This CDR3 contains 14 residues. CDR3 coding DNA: TGTGCCATTAGACAGGGGGCTAGCAATCAGCCCCAGCATTTT. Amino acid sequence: CAIRQGASNQPQHF.

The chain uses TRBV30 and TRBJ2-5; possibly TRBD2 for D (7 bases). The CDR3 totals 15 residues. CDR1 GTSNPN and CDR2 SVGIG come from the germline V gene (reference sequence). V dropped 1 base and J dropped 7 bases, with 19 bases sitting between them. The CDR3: CAWSGGEGGLATQYF. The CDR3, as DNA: TGTGCCTGGAGTGGGGGCGAGGGGGGGCTCGCGACCCAGTACTTC.